A selection of T cell receptor beta chains follows, all from one sample in a study of blood T cell repertoires in COVID-19. Generated by immunoSEQ multiplex PCR, the TCRdb table keeps only in-frame clones and is missing some. The data show about 150,000 clones, with approximately 88% seen just once and roughly 13% held by the top ten. Sequencing was performed on peripheral blood. The source of these receptors is a man aged 18 to 30 with active or convalescent COVID-19. Each CDR3 is given with its conserved first and last residue. The order of the fields is D gene, V gene, J gene, clone size, CDR3 DNA, CDR3 protein. D genes are given only for firm matches. Expanded clones get a size class; other rows say once, few or many, or leave the size out.

TRBD2	TRBV6-5	TRBJ2-3	NA	TGTGCCACCCGGGGAACTAGCGGATCCACAGATACGCAGTATTTT	CATRGTSGSTDTQYF
TRBD1	TRBV5-1	TRBJ2-7	NA	TGCGCCAGCAGCTTGGCCAAAATACAGGGGGACTCCTACGAGCAGTACTTC	CASSLAKIQGDSYEQYF
NA	TRBV5-1	TRBJ1-6	NA	TGCGCCAGCAGCTTGGGGGGCTTGGAAAATTCACCCCTCCACTTT	CASSLGGLENSPLHF
NA	TRBV28	TRBJ2-7	NA	TGTGCCAGCAGGCTACACGGAGCCTACGAGCAGTACTTC	CASRLHGAYEQYF
NA	TRBV2	TRBJ1-1	NA	TGTGCCAGCAGTCCGGGACAAGATAACACTGAAGCTTTCTTT	CASSPGQDNTEAFF
NA	TRBV5-1	TRBJ2-2	NA	TGCGCCAGCAGCTCCTTTGGGCTTTCAGGGCGACTTAACACCGGGGAGCTGTTTTTT	CASSSFGLSGRLNTGELFF
TRBD1	TRBV7-8	TRBJ1-2	NA	TGTGCCAGCAGCTTAGTTTCAGGGGGCAACTATGGCTACACCTTC	CASSLVSGGNYGYTF
NA	TRBV2	TRBJ1-6	NA	TGTGCCAGCAGTGCTCGGGTCACCTCGGATTCACCCCTCCACTTT	CASSARVTSDSPLHF
NA	TRBV5-6	TRBJ1-2	NA	TGTGCCAGCAGCCTCCGACAGGTTAACTATGGCTACACCTTC	CASSLRQVNYGYTF
TRBD2	TRBV28	TRBJ2-1	NA	TGTGCCAGCAAGGGTAGCGGGGATTACAATGAGCAGTTCTTC	CASKGSGDYNEQFF
TRBD1	TRBV7-2	TRBJ2-1	NA	TGTGCCAGCAGCTTAAGGGGGCAGGGGCTTCGACTATCCTACAATGAGCAGTTCTTC	CASSLRGQGLRLSYNEQFF
TRBD1	TRBV7-9	TRBJ1-5	NA	TGTGCCAGCAGCTTAGGCCGGTTTGGGACAGGGGGCGGTCAGCCCCAGCATTTT	CASSLGRFGTGGGQPQHF
NA	TRBV5-1	TRBJ2-6	NA	TGCGCCAGCAGCCTACAGGCAGCTGGGGCCAACGTCCTGACTTTC	CASSLQAAGANVLTF
TRBD1	TRBV19	TRBJ1-2	NA	TGTGCCAGTAGTATCGGGTGGGCAGGGGGCTATGGCTACACCTTC	CASSIGWAGGYGYTF
NA	TRBV28	TRBJ1-1	many	TGTGCCAGCAGTTTACGGTATACTGAAGCTTTCTTT	CASSLRYTEAFF
NA	TRBV30	TRBJ1-2	NA	TGTGCCCGAGAACAGGGATTGGGCTATGGCTACACCTTC	CAREQGLGYGYTF
NA	TRBV6-4	TRBJ2-3	once	TGTGCCAGCCGGAGTGACTTGTTCACAGATACGCAGTATTTT	CASRSDLFTDTQYF